These T cell receptor beta chains were read from a single sample in a study of T-cell memory formation after mild COVID-19. TCRdb re-derived calls from the 5' RACE reads in MiXCR, one entry per CDR3 protein. The sample consists of roughly 200,000 distinct CDR3 sequences, 16% of them appearing once. Sequenced material: PBMCs or a T cell subset sorted from them (not recorded which). Receptors originate from an adult woman who had mild COVID-19 (a few samples of this study predate the infection). Cell type and time point are not known. Each CDR3 is given with its conserved first and last residue. The D gene is left open where the match is weak. Not every row has a clone size; where given, it reads once, few, many or a size class.

j_call,d_call,clone_size,v_call,cdr3_aa,cdr3_nt
TRBJ2-1,-,-,TRBV3-1,CASSQAGEQFF,TGTGCCAGCAGCCAAGCCGGAGAGCAGTTCTTC
TRBJ2-1,TRBD2,-,TRBV9,CASSVDGWAGGYNEQFF,TGTGCCAGCAGCGTAGATGGATGGGCGGGAGGCTACAATGAGCAGTTCTTC
TRBJ2-3,-,-,TRBV20-1,CSATSPQGSGTDTQYF,TGCAGTGCTACTAGCCCTCAGGGGTCGGGCACAGATACGCAGTATTTT
TRBJ2-7,-,-,TRBV6-5,CASRPEGRYEQYF,TGTGCCAGCCGCCCCGAGGGGCGGTACGAGCAGTACTTC
TRBJ2-1,TRBD2,few,TRBV5-5,CASSWLAGGRNEQFF,TGTGCCAGCAGCTGGCTAGCGGGGGGGCGGAATGAGCAGTTCTTC
TRBJ2-7,-,-,TRBV6-5,CASSYRLAYEQYF,TGTGCCAGCAGTTACAGGCTCGCCTACGAGCAGTACTTC
TRBJ2-3,TRBD2,few,TRBV20-1,CSASSGGQLTDTQYF,TGCAGTGCGAGTAGCGGGGGACAGCTCACAGATACGCAGTATTTT
TRBJ2-7,TRBD1,-,TRBV3-1,CASSRQGHYEQYF,TGTGCCAGCAGCCGACAGGGTCACTACGAGCAGTACTTC
TRBJ1-5,-,-,TRBV4-3,CASSQGWEQPQHF,TGCGCCAGCAGCCAAGGGTGGGAGCAGCCCCAGCATTTT
TRBJ2-2,TRBD1,few,TRBV2,CASSAQGNGELFF,TGTGCCAGCAGTGCACAGGGGAACGGGGAGCTGTTTTTT
TRBJ2-7,TRBD2,-,TRBV5-6,CASSSSGGPGEQYF,TGTGCCAGCAGTTCTAGCGGGGGGCCCGGCGAGCAGTACTTC
TRBJ1-5,-,-,TRBV2,CASSDPGPAFEPQHF,TGTGCCAGCAGTGATCCTGGACCAGCCTTCGAACCCCAGCATTTT
TRBJ2-3,-,few,TRBV11-2,CASSRSLSGHTDTQYF,TGTGCCAGCAGCCGATCCCTGTCGGGCCACACAGATACGCAGTATTTT
TRBJ2-1,TRBD1,few,TRBV5-1,CASSSGQAEAQQFF,TGCGCCAGCAGCTCTGGACAGGCGGAGGCTCAGCAGTTCTTC
TRBJ2-3,-,many,TRBV30,CACRWGLRTDTQYF,TGTGCCTGTAGATGGGGACTGCGCACAGATACGCAGTATTTT
TRBJ2-4,-,many,TRBV5-6,CASTLGSGPGIQYF,TGTGCCAGCACCCTTGGGAGTGGGCCAGGCATTCAGTACTTC
TRBJ2-4,TRBD2,-,TRBV7-9,CASSSRLAGDNIQYF,TGTGCCAGCAGCTCCCGACTAGCGGGAGATAACATTCAGTACTTC
TRBJ2-7,-,few,TRBV12-3/TRBV12-4,CASSPSGLVRSYEQYF,TGTGCCAGCAGTCCCTCCGGGCTAGTCCGATCCTACGAGCAGTACTTC
TRBJ1-5,TRBD1,few,TRBV6-2/TRBV6-3,CASRPDRAGNQPQHF,TGTGCCAGCAGACCCGACAGGGCAGGCAATCAGCCCCAGCATTTT
TRBJ2-1,TRBD1,-,TRBV20-1,CSAKGTGGFFNEQFF,TGCAGTGCAAAGGGGACAGGGGGGTTCTTCAATGAGCAGTTCTTC
TRBJ1-5,-,few,TRBV7-9,CAQREDQPQHF,TGTGCCCAGCGTGAGGACCAGCCCCAGCATTTT
TRBJ2-7,TRBD1,few,TRBV7-2,CASSFGGTGGHEQYF,TGTGCCAGCAGCTTTGGAGGGACAGGGGGTCACGAGCAGTACTTC
TRBJ2-7,TRBD2,-,TRBV18,CASSPIGTSGYEQYF,TGTGCCAGCTCACCAATCGGGACTAGCGGCTACGAGCAGTACTTC
TRBJ1-2,-,-,TRBV19,CASSFSNYGYTF,TGTGCCAGTAGTTTCAGTAACTATGGCTACACCTTC
TRBJ1-5,-,-,TRBV28,CASQDSLGNQPQHF,TGTGCCAGCCAGGACAGTCTCGGGAATCAGCCCCAGCATTTT
TRBJ1-1,-,-,TRBV6-1,CASSEALRWKTEAFF,TGTGCCAGCAGTGAAGCGCTTCGATGGAAGACTGAAGCTTTCTTT
TRBJ2-4,TRBD1,-,TRBV7-8,CASSWGQLAKNIQYF,TGTGCCAGCAGCTGGGGACAGTTAGCCAAAAACATTCAGTACTTC
TRBJ2-3,-,few,TRBV12-3/TRBV12-4,CASSLGSQRATDTQYF,TGTGCCAGCAGTTTAGGATCCCAGCGGGCCACAGATACGCAGTATTTT
TRBJ2-2,-,many,TRBV24-1,CATSDWTANTGELFF,TGTGCCACCAGTGATTGGACAGCGAACACCGGGGAGCTGTTTTTT
TRBJ2-7,TRBD1,-,TRBV6-5,CASSYYPPGQGYEQYF,TGTGCCAGCAGTTACTACCCCCCGGGACAGGGGTACGAGCAGTACTTC
TRBJ1-1,-,few,TRBV29-1,CSVGIVNMNTEAFF,TGCAGCGTTGGCATTGTGAACATGAACACTGAAGCTTTCTTT
TRBJ1-2,-,-,TRBV12-3/TRBV12-4,CASTPEGRANYGYTF,TGTGCCAGCACCCCCGAGGGGAGGGCTAACTATGGCTACACCTTC
TRBJ2-7,-,-,TRBV6-6,CASTWGATYEQYF,TGTGCCAGCACCTGGGGGGCCACCTACGAGCAGTACTTC
TRBJ2-3,TRBD1,-,TRBV20-1,CSATGGRSTDTQYF,TGCAGTGCTACAGGGGGCAGGAGCACAGATACGCAGTATTTT
TRBJ2-7,TRBD2,-,TRBV7-2,CASSFGRGNTLRYEQYF,TGTGCCAGCAGCTTCGGGCGGGGGAACACTCTGCGCTACGAGCAGTACTTC
TRBJ2-2,-,many,TRBV11-2,CASSLRGLHTGELFF,TGTGCCAGCAGCTTAAGGGGACTTCACACCGGGGAGCTGTTTTTT
TRBJ2-4,-,many,TRBV7-2,CASSLRSGAGKNIQYF,TGTGCCAGCAGCTTACGTAGTGGGGCAGGAAAAAACATTCAGTACTTC
TRBJ2-2,TRBD1,many,TRBV5-1,CASSYHVGTGGSGELFF,TGCGCCAGCAGCTACCATGTCGGGACAGGGGGCTCCGGGGAGCTGTTTTTT
TRBJ2-2,-,-,TRBV6-6,CASSYTRANTGELFF,TGTGCCAGCAGTTACACCCGAGCTAACACCGGGGAGCTGTTTTTT
TRBJ2-7,-,few,TRBV6-2/TRBV6-3,CASSYSMGAYEQYF,TGTGCCAGCAGTTACTCGATGGGTGCCTACGAGCAGTACTTC
TRBJ1-1,TRBD1,-,TRBV12-3/TRBV12-4,CASSLPDRVNTEAFF,TGTGCCAGCAGTTTACCCGACAGGGTGAACACTGAAGCTTTCTTT
TRBJ2-5,TRBD2,-,TRBV12-3/TRBV12-4,CASSWGLAGEYQETQYF,TGTGCCAGCAGTTGGGGACTAGCGGGGGAGTATCAAGAGACCCAGTACTTC
TRBJ2-7,TRBD2,-,TRBV6-2/TRBV6-3,CASSYLLAGTYEQYF,TGTGCCAGCAGTTACCTCCTAGCGGGTACCTACGAGCAGTACTTC
TRBJ1-1,-,few,TRBV5-1,CASRRTGLRVGTEAFF,TGCGCCAGCAGACGAACAGGGTTAAGAGTCGGGACTGAAGCTTTCTTT
TRBJ2-1,-,-,TRBV7-9,CASSLGQQFF,TGTGCCAGCAGCTTAGGCCAGCAGTTCTTC
TRBJ2-1,-,-,TRBV15,CATSRSGLPRGEQFF,TGTGCCACCAGCAGGTCGGGACTCCCCCGGGGAGAGCAGTTCTTC
TRBJ1-2,-,few,TRBV7-3,CASSSSGGSGGYTF,TGTGCCAGCAGCTCGAGTGGCGGATCAGGAGGCTACACCTTC
TRBJ1-1,TRBD1,-,TRBV2,CASRDREKTEAFF,TGTGCCAGCAGGGACAGGGAGAAAACTGAAGCTTTCTTT
TRBJ1-1,-,-,TRBV20-1,CSEKGPGTEAFF,TGCAGTGAGAAAGGGCCTGGCACTGAAGCTTTCTTT
TRBJ1-5,-,-,TRBV4-3,CASSQGGNSNQPQHF,TGCGCCAGCAGCCAAGGGGGAAATAGCAATCAGCCCCAGCATTTT
TRBJ2-3,TRBD1,-,TRBV12-3/TRBV12-4,CASVPNRGPTDTQYF,TGTGCCAGCGTCCCCAACAGGGGTCCCACAGATACGCAGTATTTT
TRBJ2-2,-,-,TRBV9,CASSVAPVPGPGELFF,TGTGCCAGCAGCGTAGCCCCTGTTCCAGGGCCCGGGGAGCTGTTTTTT
TRBJ1-5,-,-,TRBV20-1,CSASTLVGPQHF,TGCAGTGCATCGACCCTGGTAGGGCCCCAGCATTTT
TRBJ2-3,-,-,TRBV20-1,CSARQPAEPFGTDTQYF,TGCAGTGCTAGGCAACCCGCAGAGCCTTTCGGCACAGATACGCAGTATTTT
TRBJ2-5,-,-,TRBV20-1,CSAASFTASAQETQYF,TGCAGTGCTGCTTCGTTCACCGCTAGCGCCCAAGAGACCCAGTACTTC
TRBJ1-2,-,few,TRBV6-6,CASSQQGFDYGYTF,TGTGCCAGCAGCCAACAGGGATTCGACTATGGCTACACCTTC
TRBJ1-2,-,-,TRBV29-1,CSVEEGYTF,TGCAGCGTTGAAGAGGGCTACACCTTC
TRBJ2-5,-,few,TRBV5-5,CASSSYGQQETQYF,TGTGCCAGCAGCTCGTACGGACAGCAAGAGACCCAGTACTTC
TRBJ1-2,-,-,TRBV6-4,CASSPLPGGFQASTF,TGTGCCAGCAGTCCCCTTCCGGGCGGGTTCCAAGCGAGTACCTTC
TRBJ2-7,-,-,TRBV6-2/TRBV6-3,CASSYLAYEQYF,TGTGCCAGCAGTTACCTGGCCTACGAGCAGTACTTC